Detailed here is one T cell receptor beta chain. TCRdb's copy holds only in-frame clones and misses some; the assay was immunoSEQ multiplex PCR. The sample consists of about 300,000 clones, approximately 86% of them appearing once. The data stem from a study of blood T cell repertoires in COVID-19. Study overall: Spain, Italy and the United States supplied samples that represented acute and convalescent COVID-19. Nucleic acid was either cDNA or gDNA, and it came from T cells, B-cell-depleted T cells, or PBMCs.

Trimming took off 5 bases at V and 6 bases at J, with 4 bases between the two ends. The CDR3 is made up of 10 amino acids. The specimen was peripheral blood. V is TRBV12-3 or TRBV12-4 and J is TRBJ1-2; D is undetermined. The sequence was obtained from a man in his 70s with acute or convalescent COVID-19. As DNA, the CDR3 is TGTGCCAGCAGTCGGGATGGCTACACCTTC. It codes for CASSRDGYTF.